Each of the 9 T cell receptor beta chains below was sequenced from the same sample in a study of T cells after yellow fever vaccination. MiXCR, run by TCRdb on the 5' RACE reads, gives a single entry per CDR3 protein. The sample lists 550,000 to 750,000 distinct CDR3 sequences; about 14% were seen once. This material consisted of PBMCs, taken on the day of the yellow fever booster vaccination. The receptors stem from a man aged 30 to 39 who received the YFV17D yellow fever vaccine.

A few counts support this clonotype. The chain is built from TRBV7-9 and TRBJ2-1; D possibly matches TRBD1 or TRBD2 (5 bases each). CDR1 SEHNR and CDR2 FQNEAQ come from the germline V gene (reference sequence). V was clipped by 6 bases and J by 2 bases, with 17 bases between them. The CDR3 sequence is 16 residues long. The CDR3 protein is CASRLIPGPTYNEQFF. DNA for the CDR3: TGTGCCAGCAGATTAATACCGGGACCAACCTACAATGAGCAGTTCTTC. Full variable domain (remainder filled in from reference TRBV7-9 and TRBJ2-1): DTGVSQNPRHKITKRGQNVTFRCDPISEHNRLYWYRQTLGQGPEFLTYFQNEAQLEKSRLLSDRFSAERPKGSFSTLEIQRTEQGDSAMYLCASRLIPGPTYNEQFFGPGTRLTVL.

This rearrangement joins TRBV5-6 to TRBJ2-5, with TRBD2 identical over 7 bases. Germline lookup yields CDR1 SGHDT and CDR2 YYEEEE. V lost 4 bases and J lost 5; bases outside the gene matches: 8. The CDR3 totals 14 residues. CDR3 DNA sequence: TGTGCCAGCAGCGTGGGGGGGAAGGTGGAGACCCAGTACTTC. Protein product: CASSVGGKVETQYF.

This clonotype was picked up many times. This sequence joins TRBV29-1 and TRBJ2-1; D gene uncertain. Germline-derived CDR1 and CDR2 are SQVTM and ANQGSEA. The CDR3 length is 11 residues. The V and J ends lost 5 bases and 0 bases respectively, with 2 bases between them. CDR3 loop: CSVPSYNEQFF. In DNA form, the CDR3 reads TGCAGCGTTCCCTCCTACAATGAGCAGTTCTTC.

This clonotype turned up a few times. The chain couples TRBV30 to TRBJ2-1; D unresolved. The CDR3 covers 13 residues. The ends were cut back, 1 base at V and 0 bases at J, with 4 bases in the middle. Germline V gene data show CDR1 as GTSNPN and CDR2 as SVGIG (reference sequence). Here the CDR3 reads CAWSASSYNEQFF. CDR3 sequence (DNA): TGTGCCTGGAGTGCTAGCTCCTACAATGAGCAGTTCTTC.

The rearrangement links TRBV6-5 to TRBJ2-7; possibly TRBD1 for D (5 bases). V lost 0 bases and J 5 bases, leaving 14 bases between the germline ends. The CDR3 has 15 amino acids. The germline gives CDR1 MNHEY, CDR2 SVGAGI. The CDR3 DNA reads TGTGCCAGCAGTTACTCAGGTCAAGGGGCCCACGAGCAGTACTTC. It encodes CASSYSGQGAHEQYF.

The chain is built from TRBV12-3 or TRBV12-4 and TRBJ2-6; TRBD2 agrees at 9 bases. The junction had 3 bases not matched to a gene; V was cut back by 7 bases and J by 2 bases. The CDR3 has 15 amino acids. The CDR3 bases are TGTGCCAGCACTAGCGGGGCCGCTGGGGCCAACGTCCTGACTTTC. Translation gives CASTSGAAGANVLTF.

This clonotype was seen a few times. V and J are TRBV11-2 and TRBJ2-7; TRBD2 agrees at 7 bases. CDR1 and CDR2 (germline): SGHAT, FQNNGV. The V and J ends lost 4 bases and 0 bases, in that order; junction bases with no gene match: 6. There are 15 residues in the CDR3. Here the CDR3 DNA reads TGTGCCAGCAGCTACCTAGCGGAGAGCTCCTACGAGCAGTACTTC. As protein: CASSYLAESSYEQYF.

V gene TRBV4-3 combines with J gene TRBJ2-5; 8 bases line up with TRBD2. CDR1 LGHNA and CDR2 YSLEER come from the germline V gene. The CDR3 totals 15 residues. V trimming: 0 bases; J trimming: 4 bases; junction bases outside the gene matches: 4. The CDR3 sequence: CASSQEPAGVETQYF. CDR3 nucleotide sequence: TGCGCCAGCAGCCAAGAGCCAGCGGGAGTAGAGACCCAGTACTTC.

This chain connects TRBV30 to TRBJ2-2, with D possibly being TRBD2 (6 bases). This CDR3 spans 12 amino acids. V lost 8 bases, J lost 9 bases, and 16 bases lay in between. Germline CDR1 GTSNPN, CDR2 SVGIG (reference sequence). The CDR3, as DNA: TGTGCCCTGGGACTGGAGGTCAGGGAGCTGTTTTTT. This sequence encodes CALGLEVRELFF.